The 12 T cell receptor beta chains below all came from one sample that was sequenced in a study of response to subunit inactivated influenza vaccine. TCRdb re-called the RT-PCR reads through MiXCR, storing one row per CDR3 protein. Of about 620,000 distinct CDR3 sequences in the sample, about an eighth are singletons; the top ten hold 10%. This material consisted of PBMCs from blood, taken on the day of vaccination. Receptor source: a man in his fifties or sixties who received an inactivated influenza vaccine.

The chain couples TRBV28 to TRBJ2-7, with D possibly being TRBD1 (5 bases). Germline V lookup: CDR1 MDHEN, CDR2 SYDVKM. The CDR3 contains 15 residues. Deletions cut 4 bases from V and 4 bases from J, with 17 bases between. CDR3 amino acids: CASSSPRPTDYEQYF. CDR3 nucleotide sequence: TGTGCCAGCAGTTCACCCCGCCCGACAGATTACGAGCAGTACTTC.

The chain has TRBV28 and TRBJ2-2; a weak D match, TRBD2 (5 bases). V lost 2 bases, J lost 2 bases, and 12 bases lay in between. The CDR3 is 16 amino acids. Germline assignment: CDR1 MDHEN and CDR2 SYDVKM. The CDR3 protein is CASSLIGELNTGELFF. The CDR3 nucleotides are TGTGCCAGCAGTTTAATCGGGGAGTTAAACACCGGGGAGCTGTTTTTT.

The CDR3: CASSANIGTSGGEQYF. CDR3 nucleotides: TGTGCCAGCAGCGCAAACATCGGGACTAGCGGTGGCGAGCAGTACTTC. This chain uses TRBV11-2 with TRBJ2-7; 11 nucleotides align to TRBD2. V shed 5 bases, J shed 6 bases, and the junction held 12 bases outside the gene matches. CDR1 and CDR2 (germline): SGHAT, FQNNGV. CDR3 length: 16 amino acids.

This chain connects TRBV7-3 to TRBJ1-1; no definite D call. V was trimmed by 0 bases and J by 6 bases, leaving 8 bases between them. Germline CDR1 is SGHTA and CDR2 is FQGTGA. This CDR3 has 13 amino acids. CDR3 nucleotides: TGTGCCAGCAGCTTAACGAACATAGCTGAAGCTTTCTTT. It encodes CASSLTNIAEAFF.

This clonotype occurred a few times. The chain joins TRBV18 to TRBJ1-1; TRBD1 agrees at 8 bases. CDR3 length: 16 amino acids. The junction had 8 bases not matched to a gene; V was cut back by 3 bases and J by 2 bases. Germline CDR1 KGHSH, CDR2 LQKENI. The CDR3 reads CASSPRLDRGNTEAFF. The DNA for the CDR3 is TGTGCCAGCTCACCCCGGTTAGACAGGGGTAACACTGAAGCTTTCTTT.

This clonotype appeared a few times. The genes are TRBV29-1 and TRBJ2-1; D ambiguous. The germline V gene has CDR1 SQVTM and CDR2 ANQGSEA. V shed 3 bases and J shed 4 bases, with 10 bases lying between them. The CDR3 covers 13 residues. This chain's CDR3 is CSVDGQAYNEQFF. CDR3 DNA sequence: TGCAGCGTTGATGGGCAGGCTTACAATGAGCAGTTCTTC.

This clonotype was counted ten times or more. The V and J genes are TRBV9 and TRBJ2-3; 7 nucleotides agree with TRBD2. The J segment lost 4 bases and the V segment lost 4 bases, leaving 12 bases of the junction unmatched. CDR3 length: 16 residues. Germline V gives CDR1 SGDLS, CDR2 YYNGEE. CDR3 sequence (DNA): TGTGCCAGCAGCCTCCCCGGACTAGGTGCAGCAGATACGCAGTATTTT. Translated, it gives CASSLPGLGAADTQYF.

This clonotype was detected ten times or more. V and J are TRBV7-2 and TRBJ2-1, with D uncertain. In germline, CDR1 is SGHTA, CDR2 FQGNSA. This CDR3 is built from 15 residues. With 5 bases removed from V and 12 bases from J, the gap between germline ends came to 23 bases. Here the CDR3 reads CASSAPPLHYRGQFF. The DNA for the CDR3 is TGTGCCAGCAGCGCCCCTCCCCTCCATTACAGAGGGCAGTTCTTC.

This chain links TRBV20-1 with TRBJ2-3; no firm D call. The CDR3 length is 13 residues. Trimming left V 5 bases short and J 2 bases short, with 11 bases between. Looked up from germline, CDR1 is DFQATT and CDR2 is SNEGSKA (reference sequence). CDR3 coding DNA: TGCAGTGCTCCCCCCCGGGTCACAGATACGCAGTATTTT. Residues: CSAPPRVTDTQYF.

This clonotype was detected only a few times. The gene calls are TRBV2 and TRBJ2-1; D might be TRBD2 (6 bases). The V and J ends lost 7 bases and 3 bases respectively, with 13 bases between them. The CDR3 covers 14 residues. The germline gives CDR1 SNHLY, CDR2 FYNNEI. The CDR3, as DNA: TGTGCCAGCATTATAGCGGAATACTACAATGAGCAGTTCTTC. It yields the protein CASIIAEYYNEQFF. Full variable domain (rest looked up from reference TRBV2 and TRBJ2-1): EPEVTQTPSHQVTQMGQEVILRCVPISNHLYFYWYRQILGQKVEFLVSFYNNEISEKSEIFDDQFSVERPDGSNFTLKIRSTKLEDSAMYFCASIIAEYYNEQFFGPGTRLTVL.

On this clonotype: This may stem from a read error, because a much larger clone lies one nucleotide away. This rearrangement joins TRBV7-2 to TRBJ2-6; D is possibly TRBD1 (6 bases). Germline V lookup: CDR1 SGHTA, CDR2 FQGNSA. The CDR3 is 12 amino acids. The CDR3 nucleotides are TGTGCCAGCATCTTATATCAGGGGTATCTCTCTTTC. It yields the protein CASILYQGYLSF. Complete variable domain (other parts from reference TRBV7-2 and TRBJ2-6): GAGVSQSPSNKVTEKGKDVELRCDPISGHTALYWYRQSLGQGLEFLIYFQGNSAPDKSGLPSDRFSAERTGGSVSTLTIQRTQQEDSAVYLCASILYQGYLSFGAGSRLTVL.

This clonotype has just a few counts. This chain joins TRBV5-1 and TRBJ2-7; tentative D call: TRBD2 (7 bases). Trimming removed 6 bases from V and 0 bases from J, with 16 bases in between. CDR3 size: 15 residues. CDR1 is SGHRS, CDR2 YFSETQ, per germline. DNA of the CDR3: TGCGCCAGCAATATAGGGGGGGGAAGCTCCTACGAGCAGTACTTC. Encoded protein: CASNIGGGSSYEQYF.